Below are 10 T cell receptor beta chains sequenced from a single sample in a study of T cells in Graves' hyperthyroidism and ophthalmopathy. The source material, RNA transcripts, was used to amplify TCR beta CDR3 regions. The HTBI primer set was used in a first-round RT-PCR of the TCR CDR3. One entry per CDR3 protein, called by TCRdb with MiXCR from the multiplex PCR reads. The data hold more than 350,000 distinct CDR3 sequences, with over 12% observed a single time. The sequenced material came from blood. These receptors originate from a woman aged 60 to 75 with Graves' ophthalmopathy.

In this sample, this clonotype turned up a few times. CDR3 amino acids: CASGTGLGYTF. CDR3 DNA: TGTGCCAGCGGGACAGGGTTAGGCTACACCTTC. This chain connects TRBV2 to TRBJ1-2, with 9 bases fitting TRBD1. Germline V gene data show CDR1 as SNHLY and CDR2 as FYNNEI. J was trimmed by 8 bases and V by 8 bases; bases with no gene match: 3. The length of the CDR3 is 11 residues.

This clonotype occurred many times. The genes are TRBV6-1 and TRBJ2-1; 8 bases are shared with TRBD2. J was trimmed by 2 bases and V by 7 bases; bases with no gene match: 4. The CDR3 loop spans 14 amino acids. Germline assignment: CDR1 MNHNS and CDR2 SASEGT. The CDR3 DNA reads TGTGCCAGCATTACTAGCGGCACCTACAATGAGCAGTTCTTC. It is translated as CASITSGTYNEQFF.

In this sample, this clonotype turned up a few times. The CDR3 DNA reads TGTGCCAGCAGTGAAGGACGGAACTCTGGGGCCAACGTCCTGACTTTC. It is translated as CASSEGRNSGANVLTF. The chain uses TRBV2 and TRBJ2-6, with D uncertain. Deletions cut 1 base from V and 0 bases from J, with 7 bases between. The CDR3 runs 16 residues. Germline V CDR1 and CDR2: SNHLY, FYNNEI.

This clonotype was counted once. The chain has TRBV4-1 and TRBJ2-7; weak D call: TRBD1 (6 bases). Germline CDR1 is MGHRA and CDR2 is YSYEKL. This CDR3 comprises 15 residues. V lost 1 base and J 1 base, leaving 11 bases between the germline ends. CDR3 protein: CASSQVGQISYEQYF. The CDR3 coding sequence is TGCGCCAGCAGCCAAGTTGGACAGATTTCCTACGAGCAGTACTTC.

This clonotype came up many times. This chain joins TRBV7-9 and TRBJ2-1; 14 bases are shared with TRBD2. The V gene end was trimmed by 6 bases and the J gene end by 10 bases; junction bases not matched to a gene: 5. Germline CDR1 is SEHNR and CDR2 is FQNEAQ (reference sequence). The CDR3 has 14 residues. CDR3 residues: CASSHGTSGGEQFF. CDR3 sequence (DNA): TGTGCCAGCAGTCATGGGACTAGCGGGGGCGAGCAGTTCTTC.

Ten or more counts support this clonotype. V gene TRBV2 combines with J gene TRBJ2-5, with TRBD1 matching over 7 bases. Germline assignment: CDR1 SNHLY and CDR2 FYNNEI. After removal of 7 bases from V and 5 bases from J, the junction contained 10 bases not matched to a gene. This CDR3 has 14 residues. CDR3 DNA sequence: TGTGCCAGCACCCGACAGGGACACAGGGAGACCCAGTACTTC. This encodes CASTRQGHRETQYF.

About this clonotype itself: Germline and junction disagree at one end, which may indicate a read error. The chain has TRBV4-1 and TRBJ2-1; no clear D. Germline V lookup: CDR1 MGHRA, CDR2 YSYEKL. The CDR3 is 12 amino acids. The DNA of the CDR3 is TGCGCCAGCTTGGGGAATAGGGATGAGCAGTCCTTC. Its protein product is CASLGNRDEQSF.

This clonotype was counted at least ten times. The CDR3 reads CASSQGPQEWQETQYF. The DNA of the CDR3 is TGTGCCAGCAGCCAAGGGCCCCAGGAGTGGCAAGAGACCCAGTACTTC. The chain is built from TRBV4-2 and TRBJ2-5; D gene uncertain. In germline, CDR1 is LGHNA, CDR2 YNFKEQ. V shed 1 base and J shed 2 bases, with 14 bases lying between them. The CDR3 is 16 amino acids.

The rearrangement links TRBV18 to TRBJ1-1; 9 bases fit TRBD1. With V trimmed by 2 bases and J by 4 bases, 5 bases remained unmatched. The CDR3 is made up of 15 amino acids. Germline V gene sequence: CDR1 KGHSH, CDR2 LQKENI. Here the CDR3 reads CASSPNTGGGTEAFF. The CDR3 DNA is TGTGCCAGCTCACCAAACACAGGGGGCGGCACTGAAGCTTTCTTT.

This clonotype was counted at least ten times. The chain links TRBV12-3 or TRBV12-4 to TRBJ2-1; TRBD1 agrees at 9 bases. Germline trimming cut 3 bases from V and 0 bases from J; bases unmatched to any gene: 6. This CDR3 has 17 amino acids. DNA for the CDR3: TGTGCCAGCAGTTTGAGGGACAGGGTTTACTCCTACAATGAGCAGTTCTTC. Protein sequence: CASSLRDRVYSYNEQFF.